The following is a T cell receptor (beta chain) sequence with its context. Its antigen is undetermined. Treatment here: approximately 9-day PBMC culture with coronavirus spike peptide pools or control peptides (ViraFEST assay). J gave up 6 bases and V 6 bases, and 4 bases lay outside the gene matches. This CDR3 has 13 amino acids. Germline V gene sequence: CDR1 MNHEY, CDR2 SMNVEV (reference sequence). Cultured CD4+ T-cell DNA underwent Oncomine TCR Beta short-read sequencing. TCRdb re-called the PCR reads through MiXCR, storing one row per CDR3 protein. In the table there are 9,000 to 9,500 distinct CDR3 sequences, 55% of which are singletons. The entry originates in a study of vaccination and CD4 T cells after COVID-19. In the study overall: Overlapping spike pools from SARS-CoV-2 and HCoV-NL63, HCoV-OC43 and HCoV-229E served as culture stimuli.

Whole-study findings and limits: From around 19 to 38, the median of SARS-CoV-2-reactive clonotypes rose without reaching significance.

Sequenced: CD4+ T cells from blood, cultured in vitro. This TCR derives from a human donor who had recovered from COVID-19. The genes are TRBV27 and TRBJ1-1; 10 bases line up with TRBD1. The CDR3 loop is CASRDRGFAEAFF. The CDR3, as DNA: TGTGCCAGCAGGGACAGGGGGTTTGCTGAAGCTTTCTTT.